These 23 T cell receptor beta chains originate from one sample sequenced in a study of T cell responses to AZD1222 COVID-19 vaccine. Data came from immunoSEQ multiplex PCR; TCRdb stores just in-frame clones and leaves some out. Among 96,000 or so clones, 85% to 90% were seen once, and the ten largest hold about 28%. Sequenced material: peripheral blood, taken on day 0 of AZD1222 vaccination. The source of these receptors is an adult in good health.

Only one count was recorded for this clone. This chain uses TRBV28 with TRBJ2-3; tentatively, D is TRBD2 (6 bases). This CDR3 is 15 amino acids long. Trimming left V 6 bases short and J 2 bases short, with 15 bases between. The germline V gene has CDR1 MDHEN and CDR2 SYDVKM. Written as DNA, the CDR3 is TGTGCCAGCAGAGGCCTAGCGCGCTTCACAGATACGCAGTATTTT. This encodes CASRGLARFTDTQYF. The variable domain in full, with the rest retrieved from reference TRBV28 and TRBJ2-3, is DVKVTQSSRYLVKRTGEKVFLECVQDMDHENMFWYRQDPGLGLRLIYFSYDVKMKEKGDIPEGYSVSREKKERFSLILESASTNQTSMYLCASRGLARFTDTQYFGPGTRLTVL.

The rearrangement uses TRBV27 and TRBJ2-5; 9 bases map to TRBD1. The CDR3 sequence is 15 residues long. The germline V gene encodes CDR1 MNHEY and CDR2 SMNVEV (reference sequence). V lost 6 bases, J lost 6 bases, and 11 bases stayed unmatched. CDR3 nucleotides: TGTGCCAGCAGACTACAGGGGGCCCAGCAAAAGACCCAGTACTTC. Translated, it gives CASRLQGAQQKTQYF.

The chain is built from TRBV27 and TRBJ2-6; D uncertain. V was cut by 2 bases and J by 4 bases, with 12 bases left in between. The CDR3 is 16 residues long. CDR1 MNHEY and CDR2 SMNVEV come from the germline V gene (reference sequence). CDR3 sequence: CASSLLGASGANVLTF. CDR3 in DNA: TGTGCCAGCAGTTTACTCGGCGCATCCGGGGCCAACGTCCTGACTTTC.

The chain has TRBV7-8 and TRBJ1-3; 8 bases map to TRBD1. Germline V gene lookup returns CDR1 SGHVS and CDR2 FQNEAQ. The V and J ends lost 4 bases and 5 bases, in that order; junction bases with no gene match: 10. The length of the CDR3 is 16 residues. CDR3 loop: CASSSRTGTPRNTIYF. The CDR3 DNA sequence: TGTGCCAGCAGCTCACGGACAGGGACTCCGCGAAACACCATATATTTT.

V is TRBV3-1 (or the pseudogene TRBV3-2) and J is TRBJ2-2, with a tentative D call TRBD2 (6 bases). Trimming took 0 bases from V and 3 from J, leaving 17 bases between them. The CDR3 consists of 18 residues. Germline CDR1 and CDR2: LGHDT and YNNKEL (reference sequence). The CDR3, as DNA: TGTGCCAGCAGCCAAGATCGGGACGGGAGAGGGGACACCGGGGAGCTGTTTTTT. Amino acids: CASSQDRDGRGDTGELFF.

The count of this clone is one. This chain connects TRBV5-1 to TRBJ2-7; TRBD1 matches 8 bases. V dropped 5 bases and J dropped 0; count of bases not matched to a gene: 7. The CDR3 contains 15 residues. CDR1 and CDR2 from the germline V gene are SGHRS and YFSETQ. CDR3 protein: CASSPTGGSSYEQYF. As DNA, the CDR3 is TGCGCCAGCAGTCCTACAGGGGGGAGCTCCTACGAGCAGTACTTC.

This clone showed up just once. The rearrangement joins TRBV2 to TRBJ1-1; tentatively, D is TRBD1 (6 bases). Germline CDR1 SNHLY, CDR2 FYNNEI. V was trimmed by 2 bases and J by 4 bases, leaving 8 bases between them. This CDR3 is built from 13 residues. CDR3 region: CASSERGITEAFF. The CDR3 DNA reads TGTGCCAGCAGTGAAAGGGGGATCACTGAAGCTTTCTTT.

This sequence joins TRBV11-2 and TRBJ2-7; no definite D call. CDR1 is SGHAT and CDR2 is FQNNGV in the germline V gene. Trimming took 4 bases from V and 3 from J, leaving 16 bases between them. The CDR3 is made up of 15 amino acids. The CDR3 region has the DNA TGTGCCAGCAGCTCCGTAGTGAAGCGAGACTACGAGCAGTACTTC. The encoded protein is CASSSVVKRDYEQYF.

The chain combines TRBV5-1 with TRBJ1-1; TRBD1 matches 9 bases. The CDR3 is 14 residues long. V shed 2 bases and J 4 bases; nucleotides not matched to a gene: 3. Germline assignment: CDR1 SGHRS and CDR2 YFSETQ. The CDR3 sequence: CASSLGDRATEAFF. The DNA for the CDR3 is TGCGCCAGCAGCTTAGGGGACAGGGCCACTGAAGCTTTCTTT.

The genes are TRBV29-1 and TRBJ2-1; no firm D call. This CDR3 comprises 13 residues. Deletions cut 3 bases from V and 5 bases from J, with 11 bases between. The V gene's germline CDR1 is SQVTM and CDR2 ANQGSEA. The CDR3 region is CSVEQVNDNEQFF. The CDR3 DNA follows: TGCAGCGTTGAGCAGGTAAATGACAATGAGCAGTTCTTC.

The chain recombines TRBV24-1 with TRBJ2-2; D is perhaps TRBD2 (7 bases). Germline-derived CDR1 and CDR2 are KGHDR and SFDVKD. Trimming shortened V by 6 bases and J by 2 bases, and 24 bases separated the two germline ends. The CDR3 covers 19 residues. This chain's CDR3 is CATSNPWGGSSSNTGELFF. The CDR3 nucleotides read TGTGCCACCAGTAATCCGTGGGGGGGCTCGTCCTCAAACACCGGGGAGCTGTTTTTT.

This chain joins TRBV2 and TRBJ2-3, with a possible D match to TRBD2 (5 bases). The CDR3 is 14 residues long. Germline loops: CDR1 SNHLY, CDR2 FYNNEI. V was clipped by 8 bases and J by 3 bases, with 15 bases between them. CDR3 sequence (DNA): TGTGCCAGCGGTTGGTTAGCGCCTACAGATACGCAGTATTTT. This gives the protein CASGWLAPTDTQYF. Based on the CDR3 plus reference TRBV2 and TRBJ2-3, the full variable domain is EPEVTQTPSHQVTQMGQEVILRCVPISNHLYFYWYRQILGQKVEFLVSFYNNEISEKSEIFDDQFSVERPDGSNFTLKIRSTKLEDSAMYFCASGWLAPTDTQYFGPGTRLTVL.

J is TRBJ2-7 and V is TRBV6-2 or TRBV6-3, with a possible D match to TRBD2 (6 bases). With 2 bases removed from V and 4 bases from J, the gap between germline ends came to 9 bases. In germline, CDR1 is MNHEY, CDR2 SVGEGT. The CDR3 is 13 amino acids. For the CDR3, the DNA is TGTGCCAGCAGTTACCCCGGGACTTACGAGCAGTACTTC. It is translated as CASSYPGTYEQYF.

The chain employs TRBV11-3 and TRBJ2-3; 15 nucleotides align to TRBD2. This CDR3 is 16 amino acids long. CDR1 and CDR2 from the germline V gene are SGHNT and YENEEA. V gave up 5 bases and J gave up 1 base; unmatched junction bases: 1. In DNA form, the CDR3 reads TGTGCCAGCAGCCGGACTAGCGGGAGGGGCACAGATACGCAGTATTTT. The encoded protein is CASSRTSGRGTDTQYF.

This rearrangement joins TRBV19 to TRBJ2-1, with 8 bases that match TRBD2. The germline CDR1 and CDR2 sequences are LNHDA and SQIVND (reference sequence). The junction had 8 bases not matched to a gene; V was cut back by 5 bases and J by 5 bases. The CDR3 loop spans 15 amino acids. DNA of the CDR3: TGTGCCAGTAGTCCTGGGACTAGTAGTCACAATGAGCAGTTCTTC. Its translation is CASSPGTSSHNEQFF.

This chain links TRBV5-6 with TRBJ1-2; D not resolved. V was clipped by 2 bases and J by 4 bases, with 15 bases between them. Germline V gene lookup returns CDR1 SGHDT and CDR2 YYEEEE. The CDR3 consists of 15 residues. DNA for the CDR3: TGTGCCAGCAGCTTCGAGGTTGGAGTAGCCTATGGCTACACCTTC. The encoded protein is CASSFEVGVAYGYTF.

Here the CDR3 DNA reads TGTGCCACCAGTGACTCTGGACTAAACGAGCAGTACTTC. It translates to CATSDSGLNEQYF. The chain combines TRBV24-1 with TRBJ2-7; maybe TRBD2 (6 bases). CDR3 length: 13 amino acids. The ends were cut back, 4 bases at V and 5 bases at J, with 11 bases in the middle. Germline V CDR1 and CDR2: KGHDR, SFDVKD.

In this sample, this clone turned up a few times. CDR3 in amino acids: CASSYYTEAFF. DNA of the CDR3: TGTGCCAGCAGCTATTACACTGAAGCTTTCTTT. This chain joins TRBV5-4 and TRBJ1-1; D is undetermined. The CDR3 is made up of 11 amino acids. Trimming left V 3 bases short and J 3 bases short, with 3 bases between. Germline V CDR1 and CDR2: SGHNT, YYREEE (reference sequence).

This chain connects TRBV7-9 to TRBJ1-2, with D uncertain. Germline loops: CDR1 SEHNR, CDR2 FQNEAQ (reference sequence). Trimming removed 0 bases from V and 4 bases from J, with 12 bases in between. This CDR3 has 15 residues. CDR3 region: CASSLAQLRIYGYTF. The CDR3 region has the DNA TGTGCCAGCAGCTTAGCGCAACTCAGGATCTATGGCTACACCTTC.

This clone turned up a few times. V gene TRBV6-4 combines with J gene TRBJ2-2; TRBD2 matches at 11 bases. The J segment lost 10 bases and the V segment lost 3 bases, leaving 7 bases of the junction unmatched. The CDR3 covers 15 residues. In germline, CDR1 is MRHNA, CDR2 SNTAGT. DNA of the CDR3: TGTGCCAGCAGTGAGGAACTAGCGGGAGTACAGGAGCTGTTTTTT. Protein sequence: CASSEELAGVQELFF.

The chain has TRBV9 and TRBJ2-1, with TRBD2 as a possible D gene (6 bases). The length of the CDR3 is 17 residues. V lost 4 bases to trimming and J lost 0 bases, with 17 bases between them. Germline-derived CDR1 and CDR2 are SGDLS and YYNGEE. CDR3 residues: CASSSGLSGASYNEQFF. CDR3 in DNA: TGTGCCAGCAGCTCCGGCCTTAGCGGAGCCTCCTACAATGAGCAGTTCTTC.

The chain uses TRBV2 and TRBJ2-3; 11 bases line up with TRBD2. Trimming removed 7 bases from V and 4 bases from J; junction bases left unmatched: 10. CDR1 is SNHLY, CDR2 FYNNEI, per germline. This CDR3 is built from 16 residues. The CDR3 region has the DNA TGTGCCAGCATGAGGCGACTAGCGGGAAAGGCAGATACGCAGTATTTT. Encoded protein: CASMRRLAGKADTQYF.

This clone has more than one count but fewer than ten. This chain links TRBV28 with TRBJ2-7; D might be TRBD2 (6 bases). Deletions cut 1 base from V and 0 bases from J, with 25 bases between. There are 20 residues in the CDR3. Germline V gene sequence: CDR1 MDHEN, CDR2 SYDVKM. The CDR3 nucleotides read TGTGCCAGCAGTTTATCACTATCCCATAGGCGGGGTGGGAGCTCCTACGAGCAGTACTTC. Amino acids: CASSLSLSHRRGGSSYEQYF.